Below are 21 T cell receptor beta chains sequenced from a single sample in a study of T cell responses to AZD1222 COVID-19 vaccine. Profiled with immunoSEQ multiplex PCR; TCRdb holds only in-frame clones, not every one. Of 80,000 to 100,000 clones listed, around nine tenths were seen once; the top ten hold approximately 5%. The specimen was peripheral blood, collected 28 days after the second AZD1222 dose. The receptors shown here come from an adult who received the AZD1222 COVID-19 vaccine.

The V gene is TRBV29-1, the J gene TRBJ1-1; D not certain. This CDR3 contains 12 residues. Germline CDR1 is SQVTM and CDR2 is ANQGSEA. Trimming left V 1 base short and J 5 bases short, with 8 bases between. The DNA of the CDR3 is TGCAGCGTTGAAGTAGGTTTTACTGAAGCTTTCTTT. Its protein is CSVEVGFTEAFF.

This clone showed up just once. The V gene is TRBV6-5, the J gene TRBJ2-3; 8 nucleotides align to TRBD2. The CDR3 is 13 residues long. Germline CDR1 reads MNHEY; CDR2 reads SVGAGI. The J segment lost 6 bases and the V segment lost 10 bases, leaving 9 bases of the junction unmatched. The DNA for the CDR3 is TGTGCCACCTACTACCGGGGGGGGGATACGCAGTATTTT. Translated, it gives CATYYRGGDTQYF.

The chain recombines TRBV5-1 with TRBJ2-3, with 11 bases fitting TRBD2. This CDR3 spans 16 amino acids. V lost 3 bases to trimming and J lost 8 bases; unmatched junction nucleotides: 11. Per germline, CDR1 SGHRS and CDR2 YFSETQ. The DNA for the CDR3 is TGCGCCAGCAGCTCCTTAGCGGGGGGGCGAAAGGGTACGCAGTATTTT. Encoded protein: CASSSLAGGRKGTQYF.

The chain couples TRBV6-5 to TRBJ1-2; D unresolved. The CDR3 has 14 amino acids. Per germline, CDR1 MNHEY and CDR2 SVGAGI. V was shortened by 10 bases and J by 4 bases, with 19 bases between the two germline ends. The CDR3: CATRDPRTIYGYTF. The CDR3 DNA reads as TGTGCCACCCGAGACCCGCGGACCATCTATGGCTACACCTTC.

The chain combines TRBV19 with TRBJ2-3; tentative D call: TRBD1 (5 bases). The CDR3 totals 15 residues. V was clipped by 3 bases and J by 6 bases, with 16 bases between them. Germline V gives CDR1 LNHDA, CDR2 SQIVND (reference sequence). As DNA, the CDR3 is TGTGCCAGTAGTATCAGTGGGGCCTCGAGGGATACGCAGTATTTT. The encoded protein is CASSISGASRDTQYF.

The chain has TRBV5-5 and TRBJ1-2; possible D gene TRBD1, 6 bases. The V gene lost 4 bases and the J gene lost 0 bases, with 16 bases spanning the gap. The germline V gene encodes CDR1 SGHKS and CDR2 YYEKEE (reference sequence). The CDR3 contains 16 residues. CDR3 in DNA: TGTGCCAGCAGCCCTGGGGGCCAACGAACTAACTATGGCTACACCTTC. Protein sequence: CASSPGGQRTNYGYTF. The entire variable domain, with the rest obtained from reference TRBV5-5 and TRBJ1-2, is as follows: DAGVTQSPTHLIKTRGQQVTLRCSPISGHKSVSWYQQVLGQGPQFIFQYYEKEERGRGNFPDRFSARQFPNYSSELNVNALLLGDSALYLCASSPGGQRTNYGYTFGSGTRLTVV.

The V call is TRBV20-1, the J call TRBJ1-2; no firm D call. V lost 0 bases, J lost 11 bases, and 10 bases lay in between. From germline, CDR1 is DFQATT and CDR2 SNEGSKA (reference sequence). This CDR3 has 11 amino acids. The CDR3 nucleotides read TGCAGTGCTAGAGATCCCAGGTCTTACACCTTC. This encodes CSARDPRSYTF.

The V gene is TRBV7-9, the J gene TRBJ1-4; D not certain. Germline assignment: CDR1 SEHNR and CDR2 FQNEAQ (reference sequence). The V end lost 6 bases, the J end lost 8 bases, and 19 bases lay between the germline ends. This CDR3 has 15 residues. CDR3 loop: CASSPPVGTREKLFF. CDR3 sequence (DNA): TGTGCCAGCAGTCCCCCGGTCGGTACTAGGGAAAAACTGTTTTTT.

This sequence joins TRBV5-5 and TRBJ1-4, with D perhaps matching TRBD1 (6 bases). V was trimmed by 0 bases and J by 4 bases, leaving 10 bases between them. Germline V gene data show CDR1 as SGHKS and CDR2 as YYEKEE (reference sequence). CDR3 length equals 15 residues. The CDR3 bases are TGTGCCAGCAGCTTGGGACAGGTTAATAATGAAAAACTGTTTTTT. Translating gives CASSLGQVNNEKLFF. Full variable domain (outside the CDR3, taken from reference TRBV5-5 and TRBJ1-4): DAGVTQSPTHLIKTRGQQVTLRCSPISGHKSVSWYQQVLGQGPQFIFQYYEKEERGRGNFPDRFSARQFPNYSSELNVNALLLGDSALYLCASSLGQVNNEKLFFGSGTQLSVL.

The rearrangement links TRBV6-4 to TRBJ1-1; D may be TRBD1 (6 bases). This CDR3 has 15 residues. V was cut by 5 bases and J by 6 bases, with 19 bases left in between. The germline V gene has CDR1 MRHNA and CDR2 SNTAGT. CDR3 DNA: TGTGCCAGCAGTCCAGACAGGACGTATGGGGCTGAAGCTTTCTTT. It is translated as CASSPDRTYGAEAFF.

CDR3 amino acids: CASSPTGVREKLFF. As DNA, the CDR3 is TGTGCCAGCAGCCCAACAGGGGTGCGTGAAAAACTGTTTTTT. The chain has TRBV9 and TRBJ1-4, with 7 bases fitting TRBD1. Germline loops: CDR1 SGDLS, CDR2 YYNGEE. The CDR3 spans 14 residues. V was clipped by 4 bases and J by 7 bases; unmatched bases: 7.

This clone was counted a single time. The chain joins TRBV18 to TRBJ2-6; 9 bases are a match to TRBD1. V gave up 3 bases and J gave up 4 bases; unmatched junction bases: 10. CDR1 is KGHSH and CDR2 is LQKENI in the germline V gene. This CDR3 region has 18 residues. The CDR3 bases are TGTGCCAGCTCACCCTCCGGGACAGGGAATCACGGGGCCAACGTCCTGACTTTC. Translated: CASSPSGTGNHGANVLTF. The entire variable domain, with the rest obtained from reference TRBV18 and TRBJ2-6, is as follows: NAGVMQNPRHLVRRRGQEARLRCSPMKGHSHVYWYRQLPEEGLKFMVYLQKENIIDESGMPKERFSAEFPKEGPSILRIQQVVRGDSAAYFCASSPSGTGNHGANVLTFGAGSRLTVL.

Here the CDR3 reads CASSLVSRDYEQYF. CDR3 sequence (DNA): TGTGCCAGCAGCTTAGTGTCCCGGGACTACGAGCAGTACTTC. This chain uses TRBV7-2 with TRBJ2-7; tentative D call: TRBD2 (5 bases). V shed 1 base and J shed 3 bases, with 10 bases lying between them. Germline V gives CDR1 SGHTA, CDR2 FQGNSA. CDR3 size: 14 residues.

This clone was seen only a few times. The gene calls are TRBV19 and TRBJ2-1; TRBD2 agrees at 12 bases. The V and J ends lost 3 bases and 7 bases, in that order; junction bases with no gene match: 4. From germline, CDR1 is LNHDA and CDR2 SQIVND (reference sequence). The length of the CDR3 is 15 residues. In DNA, the CDR3 is TGTGCCAGTAGTATTACTAGCGGGGGGTCGAATGAGCAGTTCTTC. As protein: CASSITSGGSNEQFF.

This sequence joins TRBV19 and TRBJ1-2, with D unresolved. The CDR3 extends over 14 amino acids. CDR1 and CDR2 from the germline V gene are LNHDA and SQIVND (reference sequence). Trimming removed 6 bases from V and 0 bases from J, with 11 bases in between. For the CDR3, the DNA is TGTGCCAGTAGGATCCCTTATGCTAACTATGGCTACACCTTC. Encoded protein: CASRIPYANYGYTF.

The CDR3 is CAASGLGYGYTF. The DNA for the CDR3 is TGTGCCGCCTCGGGGCTTGGATATGGCTACACCTTC. The chain links TRBV6-6 to TRBJ1-2; TRBD1 might be the D (5 bases). This CDR3 contains 12 residues. Germline loops: CDR1 MNHNY, CDR2 SVGAGI (reference sequence). V lost 11 bases and J 5 bases, leaving 15 bases between the germline ends.

This rearrangement joins TRBV11-2 to TRBJ2-1, with 14 bases fitting TRBD2. This CDR3 contains 17 residues. In germline, CDR1 is SGHAT, CDR2 FQNNGV. With 7 bases clipped from V and 8 bases from J, the junction kept 13 bases outside the gene matches. The CDR3 sequence is CASKVMGGTSGGDEQFF. The CDR3 bases are TGTGCCAGCAAAGTTATGGGCGGGACTAGCGGGGGCGATGAGCAGTTCTTC.

The rearrangement joins TRBV2 to TRBJ2-5; D gene ambiguous. The germline gives CDR1 SNHLY, CDR2 FYNNEI. Deletions cut 4 bases from V and 1 base from J, with 7 bases between. This CDR3 is built from 13 residues. The CDR3: CASSANSQETQYF. As DNA, the CDR3 is TGTGCCAGCAGTGCTAACAGCCAAGAGACCCAGTACTTC. Filled out from reference TRBV2 and TRBJ2-5, the complete variable domain reads EPEVTQTPSHQVTQMGQEVILRCVPISNHLYFYWYRQILGQKVEFLVSFYNNEISEKSEIFDDQFSVERPDGSNFTLKIRSTKLEDSAMYFCASSANSQETQYFGPGTRLLVL.

The V and J genes are TRBV7-9 and TRBJ2-2, with D hard to call. The CDR3 covers 14 residues. CDR1 is SEHNR, CDR2 FQNEAQ, per germline (reference sequence). Trimming took off 7 bases at V and 1 base at J, with 10 bases between the two ends. CDR3 nucleotide sequence: TGTGCCAGCACCCTGGGTGTGAACACCGGGGAGCTGTTTTTT. Translated, it gives CASTLGVNTGELFF. Full variable domain (rest looked up from reference TRBV7-9 and TRBJ2-2): DTGVSQNPRHKITKRGQNVTFRCDPISEHNRLYWYRQTLGQGPEFLTYFQNEAQLEKSRLLSDRFSAERPKGSFSTLEIQRTEQGDSAMYLCASTLGVNTGELFFGEGSRLTVL.

The rearrangement joins TRBV6-2 or TRBV6-3 to TRBJ2-3, with D perhaps TRBD1 or TRBD2 (6 bases each). V shed 5 bases and J shed 2 bases, with 17 bases lying between them. Germline V gene lookup returns CDR1 MNHEY and CDR2 SVGEGT. The CDR3 is made up of 16 amino acids. DNA of the CDR3: TGTGCCAGCAGTCCGGTGGGGGGCCCCACCACAGATACGCAGTATTTT. Amino acids: CASSPVGGPTTDTQYF.

The chain couples TRBV11-2 to TRBJ2-3, with D perhaps TRBD2 (5 bases). The CDR3 has 14 amino acids. Germline V gives CDR1 SGHAT, CDR2 FQNNGV. The germline V and J ends were trimmed by 5 bases and 0 bases, with 9 bases remaining between them. CDR3: CASSRRTSTDTQYF. DNA of the CDR3: TGTGCCAGCAGCCGGCGGACTAGCACAGATACGCAGTATTTT.